This T cell receptor beta chain stems from a study of naive and memory T cell subsets. Trimming pared 4 bases from V and 8 bases from J, leaving 9 bases between. Germline CDR1 reads DFQATT; CDR2 reads SNEGSKA (reference sequence). CDR3 length: 11 residues. Four subsets defined by CD45RA and CD27 were sorted after CD3, CD4, CD8 and live/dead staining. Both TRBC1 and TRBC2 were covered by a beta constant-region primer of two equimolar oligonucleotides. The ligated cDNA underwent four PCR rounds using SP2 and nested alpha and beta constant-region primers. TCRdb recomputed calls from the UMI-ligation and nested PCR reads with MiXCR, one row per CDR3 protein. The data show 95,000 to 150,000 distinct CDR3 sequences, approximately 37% seen once.

The sequenced material came from central memory CD4+ T cells from blood. The receptor was derived from a human donor in good health. The rearrangement joins TRBV20-1 to TRBJ2-1, with D possibly TRBD2 on 5 matching bases. The CDR3 DNA sequence: TGCAGTGCTATGAAGGAGGATGAGCAGTTCTTC. Translating gives CSAMKEDEQFF.